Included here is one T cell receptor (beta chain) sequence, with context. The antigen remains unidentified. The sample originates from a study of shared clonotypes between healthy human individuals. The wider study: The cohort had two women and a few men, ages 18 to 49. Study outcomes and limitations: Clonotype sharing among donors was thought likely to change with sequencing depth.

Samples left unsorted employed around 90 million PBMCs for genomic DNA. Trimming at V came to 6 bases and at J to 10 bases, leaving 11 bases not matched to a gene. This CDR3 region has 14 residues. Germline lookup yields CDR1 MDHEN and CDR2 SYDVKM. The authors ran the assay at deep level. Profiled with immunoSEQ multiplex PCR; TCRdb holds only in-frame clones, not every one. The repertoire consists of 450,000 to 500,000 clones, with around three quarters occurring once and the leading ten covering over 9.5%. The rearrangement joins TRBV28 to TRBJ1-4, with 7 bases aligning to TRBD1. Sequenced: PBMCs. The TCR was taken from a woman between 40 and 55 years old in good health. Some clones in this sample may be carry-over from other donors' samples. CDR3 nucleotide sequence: TGTGCCAGCAGGCCACAGGGGACAGCGTCAAAACTGTTTTTT. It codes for CASRPQGTASKLFF.